This T cell receptor beta chain came from a study of tumor and adjacent non-tumor tissue in lung cancer. Study information: Patients comprised eleven to twelve adenocarcinoma, a couple of squamous cell carcinoma and 1 small cell lung cancer. On average, productive TCRbeta reads reached about 4.4 million per sample.

RNA was extracted from bulk tissue without any cell sorting. TCRbeta libraries were built with three rounds of nested PCR, modified from ARM-PCR. MiXCR was run by TCRdb on the multiplex PCR reads, yielding one entry per CDR3 protein. Altogether under 150,000 distinct CDR3 sequences are present, about 71% being singletons, with the ten largest covering approximately 18%. Regarding the study as a whole: Tumor repertoires had a smaller top 100 clone share than normal lung.

For this clonotype: Its antigen remains unidentified. This sequence may be a read error, since a much larger clone differs from it by one base.

This CDR3 region has 18 residues. V was clipped by 5 bases and J by 1 base; unmatched bases: 14. Material: lung tumor tissue. This TCR came from a man aged 60 to 69 with small cell lung cancer. This sequence joins TRBV12-3 or TRBV12-4 and TRBJ2-3, with 8 bases identical to TRBD2. The CDR3 loop is CASSHRLPGGPGTDTQYF. The CDR3 DNA sequence: TGTGCCAGCAGTCACCGACTACCGGGAGGGCCTGGCACAGATACGCAGTATTTT.